Listed below are T cell receptor gamma chains from one sample, sequenced in a study of gammadelta T cells in human blood. TCRdb reanalyzed the RT-PCR reads using CATT. The data contain 400 or so gamma-chain clones, around 8.4% of them seen just once; the ten biggest clones take up more than 20%. Sequencing used non-Vgamma9Vdelta2 gamma-delta T cells from cord blood. These receptors were taken from a newborn. CDR3s include the opening cysteine and the closing phenylalanine or tryptophan. Part of the rows lack a size; the others show once, few, many or a class for expanded clones.

>TRGJP2|TRGV2|NA
CATWDRGEGDRIKTF
TGTGCCACCTGGGATCGGGGCGAGGGTGATAGGATCAAGACGTTT
>TRGJP2|TRGV3|large
CATWDRPSDWIKTF
TGTGCCACCTGGGACAGGCCTAGTGATTGGATCAAGACGTTT
>TRGJ1/TRGJ2|TRGV5|large
CATWDRNYYKKLF
TGTGCCACCTGGGACAGGAATTATTATAAGAAACTCTTT
>TRGJ1/TRGJ2|TRGV5|few
CATWDRPENYKKLF
TGTGCCACCTGGGACAGGCCGGAGAATTATAAGAAACTCTTT
>TRGJ1/TRGJ2|TRGV9|large
CALWEAQDYYKKLF
TGTGCCTTGTGGGAGGCCCAAGATTATTATAAGAAACTCTTT
>TRGJ1/TRGJ2|TRGV9|hyperexpanded
CALWEEDYKKLF
TGTGCCTTGTGGGAGGAAGATTATAAGAAACTCTTT
>TRGJ1/TRGJ2|TRGV2|hyperexpanded
CATWDGPNYYKKLF
TGTGCCACCTGGGACGGGCCCAATTATTATAAGAAACTCTTT
>TRGJP1|TRGV10|NA
CAAWDYTTGWFKIF
TGTGCTGCGTGGGATTATACCACTGGTTGGTTCAAGATATTT
>TRGJ1/TRGJ2|TRGV9|large
CALWEVRWGLF
TGTGCCTTGTGGGAGGTGCGGTGGGGACTCTTT
>TRGJ1/TRGJ2|TRGV2|medium-sized
CATWDDYKKLF
TGTGCCACCTGGGACGATTATAAGAAACTCTTT
>TRGJ1/TRGJ2|TRGV3|NA
CATWDRIVKLF
TGTGCCACCTGGGACAGGATAGTGAAACTCTTT
>TRGJP2|TRGV9|large
CALWEVMHSDWIKTF
TGTGCCTTGTGGGAGGTGATGCATAGTGATTGGATCAAGACGTTT
>TRGJ1/TRGJ2|TRGV8|large
CAPYLYYKKLF
TGTGCCCCCTACCTTTATTATAAGAAACTCTTT
>TRGJ1/TRGJ2|TRGV2|large
CATWDGFGSKFYYKKLF
TGTGCCACCTGGGACGGGTTCGGGTCGAAATTTTATTATAAGAAACTCTTT
>TRGJP2|TRGV8|NA
CATWGRGDDWIKTF
TGTGCCACCTGGGGTAGAGGCGATGATTGGATCAAGACGTTT
>TRGJ1/TRGJ2|TRGV10|large
CAAWDFGTLYYKKLF
TGTGCTGCGTGGGATTTTGGTACACTTTATTATAAGAAACTCTTT
>TRGJ1/TRGJ2|TRGV9|large
CALWEVRMIYYKKLF
TGTGCCTTGTGGGAGGTGCGGATGATTTATTATAAGAAACTCTTT
>TRGJ1/TRGJ2|TRGV8|medium-sized
CATWEPNYYKKLF
TGTGCCACCTGGGAGCCGAATTATTATAAGAAACTCTTT
>TRGJ1/TRGJ2|TRGV3|large
CATWDRPDYKKLF
TGTGCCACCTGGGACAGGCCCGATTATAAGAAACTCTTT
>TRGJ1/TRGJ2|TRGV2|large
CATWDGPQGYKKLF
TGTGCCACCTGGGACGGGCCCCAGGGTTATAAGAAACTCTTT
>TRGJ1/TRGJ2|TRGV8|large
CATWASLRYKKLF
TGTGCCACCTGGGCCTCTCTCCGGTATAAGAAACTCTTT
>TRGJ1/TRGJ2|TRGV3|NA
CATWDRLGYYKKLF
TGTGCCACCTGGGACAGGCTCGGTTATTATAAGAAACTCTTT
>TRGJP2|TRGV2|medium-sized
CATWDGPGSSDWIKTF
TGTGCCACCTGGGACGGCCCCGGGAGTAGTGATTGGATCAAGACGTTT
>TRGJ1/TRGJ2|TRGV5|large
CATWDRHYKKLF
TGTGCCACCTGGGACAGGCATTATAAGAAACTCTTT
>TRGJ1/TRGJ2|TRGV2|large
CATWDGSREKLF
TGTGCCACCTGGGACGGGTCCAGGGAGAAACTCTTT
>TRGJP1|TRGV10|large
CAAWDTTGWFKIF
TGTGCTGCGTGGGATACCACTGGTTGGTTCAAGATATTT
>TRGJ1/TRGJ2|TRGV9|few
CALWEFPSNYYKKLF
TGTGCCTTGTGGGAGTTCCCCTCGAATTATTATAAGAAACTCTTT
>TRGJ1/TRGJ2|TRGV3|few
CATWDRPPNYYKKLF
TGTGCCACCTGGGACAGACCCCCTAATTATTATAAGAAACTCTTT
>TRGJ1/TRGJ2|TRGV8|large
CATWDEWYYKKLF
TGTGCCACCTGGGATGAGTGGTATTATAAGAAACTCTTT
>TRGJ1/TRGJ2|TRGV5P|few
CATWGSGQKLF
TGTGCCACCTGGGGCAGCGGGCAGAAACTCTTT
>TRGJ1/TRGJ2|TRGV8|NA
CATWDSPGLNVHYYKKLF
TGTGCCACCTGGGATTCCCCGGGCCTCAACGTTCATTATTATAAGAAACTCTTT
>TRGJP2|TRGV8|large
CATWDTSDWIKTF
TGTGCCACCTGGGATACGAGTGATTGGATCAAGACGTTT
>TRGJ1/TRGJ2|TRGV5|large
CATWDSFYYKKLF
TGTGCCACCTGGGACAGCTTTTATTATAAGAAACTCTTT
>TRGJ1/TRGJ2|TRGV10|few
CAAWDWGVGYYKKLF
TGTGCTGCGTGGGATTGGGGTGTGGGATATTATAAGAAACTCTTT
>TRGJ1/TRGJ2|TRGV2|large
CATWDGRQYKKLF
TGTGCCACCTGGGACGGGCGGCAGTATAAGAAACTCTTT
>TRGJ1/TRGJ2|TRGV2|large
CATWDGIYYKKLF
TGTGCCACCTGGGACGGGATTTATTATAAGAAACTCTTT